This TCR beta chain is drawn from a study of cytomegalovirus exposure and HLA in healthy donors. Study summary: An earlier analysis identified approximately 110 million unique TCR beta sequences in about 179 million T cells. General study points: Productive rates of about 90% or about 30% were seen for most TCR beta V segments in an earlier analysis. In vitro checks showed that a few CMV-associated chains really do target CMV antigens.

The V segment lost 3 bases and the J segment 4 bases; nucleotides outside the gene matches: 4. This CDR3 is 14 amino acids long. Germline V lookup: CDR1 SGDLS, CDR2 YYNGEE. A remark on this clone: Its antigen is as yet unknown.

The PCR contained 60 Vbeta and 13 Jbeta primers. The data were produced by immunoSEQ multiplex PCR, yet TCRdb's version contains in-frame clones alone and is incomplete. This table holds 120,000 or so clones, around 70% found once. This chain links TRBV9 with TRBJ2-3; 8 bases agree with TRBD2. Material: PBMCs. This clonotype was sampled from a middle-aged man in good health and CMV-seropositive. CDR3 sequence reads: CASSAGGESDTQYF. The CDR3 region has the DNA TGTGCCAGCAGCGCCGGGGGGGAGTCAGATACGCAGTATTTT.